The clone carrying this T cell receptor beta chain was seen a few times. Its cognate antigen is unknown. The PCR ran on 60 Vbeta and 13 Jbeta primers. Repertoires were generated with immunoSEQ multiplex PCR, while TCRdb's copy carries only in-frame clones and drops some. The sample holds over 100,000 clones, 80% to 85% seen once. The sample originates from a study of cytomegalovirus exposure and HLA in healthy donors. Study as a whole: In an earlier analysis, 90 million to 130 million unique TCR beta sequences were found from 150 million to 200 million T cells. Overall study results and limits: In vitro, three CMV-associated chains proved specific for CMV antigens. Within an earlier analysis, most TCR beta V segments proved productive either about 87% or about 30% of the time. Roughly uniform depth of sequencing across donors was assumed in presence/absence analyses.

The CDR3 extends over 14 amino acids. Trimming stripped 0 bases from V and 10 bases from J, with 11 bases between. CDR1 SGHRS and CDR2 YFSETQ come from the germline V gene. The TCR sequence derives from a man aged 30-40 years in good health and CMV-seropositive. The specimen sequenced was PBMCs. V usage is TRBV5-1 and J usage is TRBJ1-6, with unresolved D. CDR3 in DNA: TGCGCCAGCAGCTTGGCGGGGTATGGATCACCCCTCCACTTT. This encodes CASSLAGYGSPLHF.